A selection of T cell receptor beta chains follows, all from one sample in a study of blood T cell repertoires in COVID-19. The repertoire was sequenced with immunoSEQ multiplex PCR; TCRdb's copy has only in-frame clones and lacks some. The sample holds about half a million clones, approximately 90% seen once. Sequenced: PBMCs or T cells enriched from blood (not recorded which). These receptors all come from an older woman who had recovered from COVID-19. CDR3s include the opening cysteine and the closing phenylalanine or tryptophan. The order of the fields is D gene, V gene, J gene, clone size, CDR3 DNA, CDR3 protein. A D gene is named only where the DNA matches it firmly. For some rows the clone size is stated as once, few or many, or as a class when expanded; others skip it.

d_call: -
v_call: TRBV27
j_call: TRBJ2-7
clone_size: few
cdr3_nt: TGTGCCAGCAGTTTTGAAGGGGCCCGCACTGCCGGGACAAAGGGCTCCTACGAGCAGTACTTC
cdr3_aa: CASSFEGARTAGTKGSYEQYF

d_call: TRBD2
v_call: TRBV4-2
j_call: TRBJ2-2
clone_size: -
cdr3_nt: TGTGCCAGCAGCCTGATGACTAGCGGGGGGACTAACACCGGGGAGCTGTTTTTT
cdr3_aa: CASSLMTSGGTNTGELFF

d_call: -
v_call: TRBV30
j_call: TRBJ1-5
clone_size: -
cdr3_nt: TGTGCCTGGAGTGCCGGGAGGGGAAGGAATCAGCCCCAGCATTTT
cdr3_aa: CAWSAGRGRNQPQHF

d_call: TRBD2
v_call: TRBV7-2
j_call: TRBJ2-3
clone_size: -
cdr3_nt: TGTGCCAGCAGCTTAAGGGGTCTAGCGGATCCCACAGATACGCAGTATTTT
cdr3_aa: CASSLRGLADPTDTQYF

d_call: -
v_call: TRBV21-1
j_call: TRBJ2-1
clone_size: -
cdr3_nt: TGTGCCAGCAGCAAAGGACAGTTGATCTCCAAAAGCTCCTACAATGAGCAGTTCTTC
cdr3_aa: CASSKGQLISKSSYNEQFF

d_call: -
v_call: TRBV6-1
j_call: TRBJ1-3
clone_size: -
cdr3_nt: TGTGCCACGAGTGAGGCCGCTGGAAACACCATATATTTT
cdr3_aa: CATSEAAGNTIYF

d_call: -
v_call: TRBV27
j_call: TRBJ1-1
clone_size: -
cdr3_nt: TGTGCCAGCAGTTCTTTCCGGGACACACCCATGAACACTGAAGCTTTCTTT
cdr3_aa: CASSSFRDTPMNTEAFF

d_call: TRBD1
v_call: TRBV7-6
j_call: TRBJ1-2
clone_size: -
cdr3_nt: TGTGCCAGCAGCTCATTCCGGGACAGGGCCTATGGCTACACCTTC
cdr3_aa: CASSSFRDRAYGYTF

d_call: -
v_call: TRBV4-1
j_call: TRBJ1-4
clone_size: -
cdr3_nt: TGCGCCAGCAGCCAAGGAAAAGGGGGTCTGCGCTTTGAAAAACTGTTTTTT
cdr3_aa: CASSQGKGGLRFEKLFF

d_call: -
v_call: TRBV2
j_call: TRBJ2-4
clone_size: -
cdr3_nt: TGTGCCAGCAGTGACGGTTACGAGGCAGGGCGGAAAAACATTCAGTACTTC
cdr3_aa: CASSDGYEAGRKNIQYF

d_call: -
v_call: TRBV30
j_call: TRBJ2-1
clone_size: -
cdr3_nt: TGTGCCTGGAGTTCTACAGGAACGCATGGTGAGCAGTTCTTC
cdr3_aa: CAWSSTGTHGEQFF

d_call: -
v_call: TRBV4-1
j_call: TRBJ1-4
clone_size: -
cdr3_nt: TGCGCCAGCAGCCAAGACGCAGGCTCTAATGAAAAACTGTTTTTT
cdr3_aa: CASSQDAGSNEKLFF

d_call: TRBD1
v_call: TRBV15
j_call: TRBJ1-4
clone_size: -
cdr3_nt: TGTGCCACCAGCAGAGACGGGACAGGTTCGCTCGGGGGAGAAAAACTGTTTTTT
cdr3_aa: CATSRDGTGSLGGEKLFF

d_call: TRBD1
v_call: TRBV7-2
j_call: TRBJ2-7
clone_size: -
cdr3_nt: TGTGCCAGCAGAAAGACAGGGGGCTGGTCATACGAGCAGTACTTC
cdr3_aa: CASRKTGGWSYEQYF

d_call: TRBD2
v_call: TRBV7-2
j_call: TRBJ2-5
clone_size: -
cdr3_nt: TGTGCCAGCAGCATCGCGGGGGGGGCGGAGACCCAGTACTTC
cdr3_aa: CASSIAGGAETQYF

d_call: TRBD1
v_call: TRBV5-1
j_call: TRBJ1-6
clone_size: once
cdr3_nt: TGCGCCAGCAGCGACCGGGACAGGGGGCGGAATTCACCCCTCCACTTT
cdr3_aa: CASSDRDRGRNSPLHF

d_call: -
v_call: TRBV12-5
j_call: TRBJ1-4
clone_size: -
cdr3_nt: TGTGCTAGTGGTTTGGTAGGCCAGAGACCGCAGGGCGTGGGAAAACTGTTTTTT
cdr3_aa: CASGLVGQRPQGVGKLFF

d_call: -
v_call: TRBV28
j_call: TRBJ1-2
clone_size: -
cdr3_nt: TGTGCCAGCAGGACCGGGACAATCCGCTATGGCTACACCTTC
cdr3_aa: CASRTGTIRYGYTF

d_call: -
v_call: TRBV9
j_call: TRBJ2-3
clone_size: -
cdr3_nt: TGTGCCAGCAGCCCCACCGGTTACCCTAGCACAGATACGCAGTATTTT
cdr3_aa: CASSPTGYPSTDTQYF

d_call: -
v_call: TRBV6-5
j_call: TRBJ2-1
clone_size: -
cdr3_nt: TGTGCCAGCGGCAGGGGCTACAATGAGCAGTTCTTC
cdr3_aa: CASGRGYNEQFF

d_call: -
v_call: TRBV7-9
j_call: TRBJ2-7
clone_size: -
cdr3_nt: TGTGCCAGCAGCTTTGACAGTTCCTACGAGCAGTACTTC
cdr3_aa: CASSFDSSYEQYF

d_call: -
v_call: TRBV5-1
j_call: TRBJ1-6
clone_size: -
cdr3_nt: TGCGCCAGTACGATTGACACAGGGACTTCACCCCTCCACTTT
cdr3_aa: CASTIDTGTSPLHF

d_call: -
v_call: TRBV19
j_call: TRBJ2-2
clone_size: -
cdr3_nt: TGTGCCAGTAGTTCGGACTCGATCACCGGGGAGCTGTTTTTT
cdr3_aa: CASSSDSITGELFF

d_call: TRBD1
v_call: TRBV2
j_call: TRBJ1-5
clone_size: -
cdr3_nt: TGTGCCAGCAGGAAGTCCGGGACAGGTAGCAATCAGCCCCAGCATTTT
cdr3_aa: CASRKSGTGSNQPQHF

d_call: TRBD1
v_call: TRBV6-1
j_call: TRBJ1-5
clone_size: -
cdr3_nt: TGTGCCAGCAGTGCCGGGACAGGGACCCCCAATCAGCCCCAGCATTTT
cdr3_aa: CASSAGTGTPNQPQHF

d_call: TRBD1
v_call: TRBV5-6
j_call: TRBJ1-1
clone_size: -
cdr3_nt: TGTGCCAGCAGTAGACAGGGGAGGAACACTGAAGCTTTCTTT
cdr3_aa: CASSRQGRNTEAFF

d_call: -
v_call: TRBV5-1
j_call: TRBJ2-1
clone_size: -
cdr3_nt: TGCGCCAGCAGCTTGCGTTTCAATGAGCAGTTCTTC
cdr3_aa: CASSLRFNEQFF

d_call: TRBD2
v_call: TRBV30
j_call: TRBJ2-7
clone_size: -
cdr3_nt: TGTGCCTGGAGCATAGGGACTAGCGGCGCATACTACGAGCAGTACTTC
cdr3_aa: CAWSIGTSGAYYEQYF

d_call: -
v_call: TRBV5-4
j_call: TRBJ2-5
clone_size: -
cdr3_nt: TGTGCCAGCAGCCGACTAGAAGAGACCCAGTACTTC
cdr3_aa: CASSRLEETQYF

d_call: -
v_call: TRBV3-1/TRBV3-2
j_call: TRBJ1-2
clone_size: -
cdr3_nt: TGTGCCAGCAGCCTTAACGCAGGTTCCTACACCTTC
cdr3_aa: CASSLNAGSYTF

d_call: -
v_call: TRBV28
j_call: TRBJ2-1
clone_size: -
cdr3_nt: TGTGCCAGCAGTTTAAGGGGTTACAATGAGCAGTTCTTC
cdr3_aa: CASSLRGYNEQFF

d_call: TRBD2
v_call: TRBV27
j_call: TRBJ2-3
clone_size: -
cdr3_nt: TGTGCCAGCGGCCTAGCGGGGTTTACAGATACGCAGTATTTT
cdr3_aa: CASGLAGFTDTQYF

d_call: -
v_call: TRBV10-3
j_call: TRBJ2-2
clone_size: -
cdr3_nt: TGTGCCATCAGTGTGTGGCGGTTGGAGAACACCGGGGAGCTGTTTTTT
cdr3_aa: CAISVWRLENTGELFF

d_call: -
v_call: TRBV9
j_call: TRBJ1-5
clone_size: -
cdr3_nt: TGTGCCAGCAGCTCCGGAGGGGGGGAACAGCCCCAGCATTTT
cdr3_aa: CASSSGGGEQPQHF

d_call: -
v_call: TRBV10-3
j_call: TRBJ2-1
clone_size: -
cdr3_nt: TGTGCCATCAGTGAGTCTGGGGCGTTTGAGCAGTTCTTC
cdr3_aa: CAISESGAFEQFF

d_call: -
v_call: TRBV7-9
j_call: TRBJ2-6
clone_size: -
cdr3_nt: TGTGCCAAGAGCAAGAGCTCTGGGGCCAACGTCCTGACTTTC
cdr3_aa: CAKSKSSGANVLTF

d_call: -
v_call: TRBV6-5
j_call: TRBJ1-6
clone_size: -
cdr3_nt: TGTGCCAGCCGATCCGCTCGGGATAATTCACCCCTCCACTTT
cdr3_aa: CASRSARDNSPLHF